A single TCR beta chain is shown here with its context. This record belongs to a study of molecular identifiers for immune sequencing clone quantification. Trimming cost V 0 bases and J 7 bases, with 5 bases left between them. This CDR3 is 12 amino acids long. Germline V gene lookup returns CDR1 LGHDT and CDR2 YNNKEL (reference sequence). MiXCR, applied by TCRdb to the PCR reads, yields one record per CDR3 protein. The profile covers about 510,000 distinct CDR3 sequences, with under 30% appearing a single time and approximately 0.76% taken by the ten largest. What was sequenced was naive CD8+ T cells from blood, with Jurkat cell RNA spiked in. Subset given: FACS-sorted CD8+CD4-CCR7+CD45RA+ naive T cells. This TCR was recovered from a human donor in good health. Some libraries in this study had Jurkat cell RNA spiked in. The rearrangement joins TRBV3-1 to TRBJ2-3; D is ambiguous. For the CDR3, the DNA is TGTGCCAGCAGCCAAGATTTGTATACGCAGTATTTT. Residues: CASSQDLYTQYF.